The 20 T cell receptor beta chains below were found in one sample sequenced in a study of vaccination effects on CD4 cells after COVID-19 (dated by TCRdb to 2022 to 2024). Libraries were prepared through the immunoSEQ multiplex PCR assay. Not all clones reach the TCRdb copy of this immuneACCESS table, which keeps in-frame sequences only. Checked studies attribute under half of the gap to unresolved V genes and leave the rest unexplained. In all, the sample holds fewer than 80,000 clones, and around 70% of those were seen once. 1.5% to 1.8% of the sample belongs to the ten largest clones. Antigen specificity for these receptors is unknown. The ViraFEST assay stimulated PBMC with viral peptide pools and then used TCR sequencing to identify antigen-specific CD4+ T cell clonotypes by expansion. After roughly 11 days of culture, CD4+ T cells were isolated with the EasySep CD4+ T cell isolation kit. Each participant got two doses of an mRNA SARS-CoV-2 vaccine, either BNT162b2 or mRNA-1273.

The material sequenced was CD4+ T cells from PBMCs cultured with HCoV-229E spike peptides, taken after COVID-19 vaccination. The sample's cell subset or site label is to be understood as: HCoV-229E spike overlapping peptide pool stimulation. The receptor source for this set is a human donor who received a COVID-19 vaccine.

The chain uses TRBV6-5 and TRBJ1-4; D perhaps matches TRBD1 (5 bases). V was cut by 0 bases and J by 8 bases, with 16 bases left in between. Germline V CDR1 and CDR2: MNHEY, SVGAGI. The CDR3 is made up of 16 amino acids. The CDR3 DNA reads as TGTGCCAGCAGTTACTCGAGTCCCAGGGTGCAAGAAAAACTGTTTTTT. It is translated as CASSYSSPRVQEKLFF.

The count of this clone is one. The chain joins TRBV9 to TRBJ1-2; TRBD1 matches at 9 bases. Germline assignment: CDR1 SGDLS and CDR2 YYNGEE. With 3 bases clipped from V and 3 bases from J, the junction kept 6 bases outside the gene matches. This CDR3 is built from 15 residues. CDR3 bases: TGTGCCAGCAGCGCCCGGGACAGGGTAGACTATGGCTACACCTTC. This translates into CASSARDRVDYGYTF.

This rearrangement joins TRBV29-1 to TRBJ1-2, with D hard to call. CDR1 is SQVTM, CDR2 ANQGSEA, per germline. V gave up 2 bases and J gave up 0 bases, with 7 bases separating them. The CDR3 has 13 amino acids. CDR3 sequence reads: CSVESRPNYGYTF. CDR3 DNA sequence: TGCAGCGTTGAATCACGGCCTAACTATGGCTACACCTTC. Full variable domain (missing parts from reference TRBV29-1 and TRBJ1-2): SAVISQKPSRDICQRGTSLTIQCQVDSQVTMMFWYRQQPGQSLTLIATANQGSEATYESGFVIDKFPISRPNLTFSTLTVSNMSPEDSSIYLCSVESRPNYGYTFGSGTRLTVV.

This chain joins TRBV6-1 and TRBJ2-7, with 10 bases identical to TRBD2. J was trimmed by 8 bases and V by 0 bases; bases with no gene match: 7. Germline V gene data show CDR1 as MNHNS and CDR2 as SASEGT. The CDR3 runs to 15 residues. This CDR3 reads CASSEASGGFFKQYV. The DNA for the CDR3 is TGTGCCAGCAGTGAAGCTAGCGGGGGGTTTTTCAAGCAGTACGTC.

This sequence joins TRBV19 and TRBJ1-2, with 8 bases matching TRBD1. V shed 5 bases, J shed 2 bases, and the junction held 7 bases outside the gene matches. Germline assignment: CDR1 LNHDA and CDR2 SQIVND (reference sequence). The CDR3 is made up of 15 amino acids. The CDR3 loop is CASSDSRGLNYGYTF. The DNA of the CDR3 is TGTGCCAGTAGTGATTCCAGGGGGCTCAACTATGGCTACACCTTC.

This chain connects TRBV7-2 to TRBJ2-1; D gene ambiguous. The germline V gene has CDR1 SGHTA and CDR2 FQGNSA. This CDR3 region has 12 residues. V lost 5 bases and J lost 8, with 10 bases in between. CDR3 residues: CASSPYFDEQFF. The CDR3 DNA sequence: TGTGCCAGCAGCCCCTATTTCGATGAGCAGTTCTTC.

The CDR3 DNA follows: TGCGCCAGCAGCCCAAGGGAGGGTCAGTGGGTAGGGTATGGCTACACCTTC. It codes for CASSPREGQWVGYGYTF. The chain combines TRBV4-1 with TRBJ1-2; D is ambiguous. Per germline, CDR1 MGHRA and CDR2 YSYEKL. The CDR3 totals 17 residues. Trimming stripped 4 bases from V and 5 bases from J, with 23 bases between.

This rearrangement joins TRBV7-2 to TRBJ1-1; TRBD1 aligns across 8 bases. Trimming at V came to 4 bases and at J to 4 bases, leaving 8 bases not matched to a gene. The germline gives CDR1 SGHTA, CDR2 FQGNSA. The CDR3 spans 15 residues. The DNA for the CDR3 is TGTGCCAGCAGCTCCTCTCAGGGGGCCCTCACTGAAGCTTTCTTT. It specifies CASSSSQGALTEAFF.

The V call is TRBV4-2, the J call TRBJ2-1; D not certain. CDR1 LGHNA and CDR2 YNFKEQ come from the germline V gene. Trimming took off 4 bases at V and 1 base at J, with 5 bases between the two ends. The CDR3 has 13 amino acids. This CDR3 is CASSLVSYNEQFF. The CDR3 DNA reads TGTGCCAGCAGCCTAGTATCCTACAATGAGCAGTTCTTC.

The chain couples TRBV7-8 to TRBJ1-2; 8 nucleotides agree with TRBD1. V lost 6 bases to trimming and J lost 6 bases; unmatched junction nucleotides: 15. Germline values: CDR1 SGHVS, CDR2 FQNEAQ. This CDR3 is built from 16 residues. CDR3: CASRLVRTGKLDGYTF. DNA of the CDR3: TGTGCCAGCAGACTTGTACGGACAGGGAAGCTCGATGGCTACACCTTC.

This clone was picked up a small number of times. The chain has TRBV21-1 and TRBJ2-7; the tabulated D call, TRBD1, remains unverified against the DNA. TRBV21-1 represents a pseudogene. The CDR3 extends over 12 amino acids. CDR3: CAGGDSSYEQYV. DNA of the CDR3: TGTGCCGGAGGGGACAGTTCCTACGAGCAGTACGTC.

This chain links TRBV30 with TRBJ2-1; weak D call: TRBD2 (7 bases). Trimming took off 2 bases at V and 6 bases at J, with 11 bases between the two ends. Germline loops: CDR1 GTSNPN, CDR2 SVGIG (reference sequence). The CDR3 runs to 13 residues. CDR3 sequence reads: CAWSRGGGNEQFF. As DNA, the CDR3 is TGTGCCTGGAGTCGGGGAGGGGGCAATGAGCAGTTCTTC.

This clone was seen a handful of times. The chain combines TRBV5-8 with TRBJ1-3; D not resolved. This CDR3 is 16 amino acids long. Germline CDR1 and CDR2: SGHTS and YDEGEE. V lost 6 bases, J lost 0 bases, and 16 bases lay in between. This CDR3 is CASNFQEARSGNTIYF. For the CDR3, the DNA is TGTGCCAGCAACTTCCAGGAGGCGCGCTCTGGAAACACCATATATTTT.

This clone was counted between two and nine times. V usage is TRBV5-6 and J usage is TRBJ2-1; 9 bases match TRBD1. V shed 4 bases and J 8 bases; nucleotides not matched to a gene: 7. Germline CDR1 and CDR2: SGHDT and YYEEEE. The CDR3 is made up of 14 amino acids. The CDR3 DNA reads as TGTGCCAGCAGCCGGACAGGGGAAGGCTATGAGCAGTTCTTC. Its translation: CASSRTGEGYEQFF.

The V call is TRBV24-1, the J call TRBJ2-2; TRBD1 or TRBD2 may be the D gene (5 bases each). The CDR3 is made up of 17 amino acids. Germline CDR1 and CDR2: KGHDR and SFDVKD. Trimming shortened V by 4 bases and J by 3 bases, and 17 bases separated the two germline ends. This chain's CDR3 is CATSDSRRAGYTGELFF. The CDR3 region has the DNA TGTGCCACCAGTGACTCACGGCGGGCAGGGTACACCGGGGAGCTGTTTTTT.

The CDR3 loop is CASSITGGGETQYF. The CDR3 nucleotides are TGCGCCAGCAGCATTACAGGGGGTGGAGAGACCCAGTACTTC. The chain joins TRBV5-1 to TRBJ2-5, with 8 bases identical to TRBD1. V gave up 4 bases and J gave up 4 bases; unmatched junction bases: 6. The CDR3 is 14 residues long. The germline V gene encodes CDR1 SGHRS and CDR2 YFSETQ.

The chain couples TRBV28 to TRBJ1-6; perhaps TRBD1 as D (5 bases). CDR3 length equals 14 residues. V dropped 2 bases and J dropped 10 bases, with 12 bases sitting between them. Germline values: CDR1 MDHEN, CDR2 SYDVKM. CDR3 nucleotides: TGTGCCAGCAGTTTAGGGCAGGGAAGGTCACCCCTCCACTTT. Its translation is CASSLGQGRSPLHF.

The genes are TRBV29-1 and TRBJ1-2, with a weak D call TRBD1 (5 bases). In germline, CDR1 is SQVTM, CDR2 ANQGSEA. V dropped 7 bases and J dropped 6 bases, with 21 bases sitting between them. This CDR3 contains 14 residues. CDR3 sequence (DNA): TGCAGCGGTGACCCGGGACCGAACCGAGATGGCTACACCTTC. Its translation is CSGDPGPNRDGYTF.

This rearrangement joins TRBV12-3 or TRBV12-4 to TRBJ1-1; D is undetermined. Trimming stripped 2 bases from V and 3 bases from J, with 7 bases between. This CDR3 contains 13 residues. The CDR3 is CASSLSGYTEAFF. The CDR3 nucleotides are TGTGCCAGCAGTTTATCGGGATACACTGAAGCTTTCTTT.

In its sample, this clone was seen once. The genes are TRBV9 and TRBJ2-2; D perhaps matches TRBD1 (6 bases). This CDR3 spans 14 amino acids. CDR1 is SGDLS and CDR2 is YYNGEE in the germline V gene. V was cut by 1 base and J by 4 bases, with 8 bases left in between. This chain's CDR3 is CASSVTGTTGELFF. CDR3 nucleotides: TGTGCCAGCAGCGTAACAGGGACCACCGGGGAGCTGTTTTTT.